A single T cell receptor (beta chain) is shown here with its context. A single count supports this clonotype. This receptor's antigen is unknown. It has no much larger one-base neighbor in the sample; base qualities were not kept. One read provides weak support. RNA was extracted using the RNeasy kit, and roughly 0.5 to 1 microgram was reverse transcribed with random hexamers. The immunoSEQ multiplex PCR assay, which covers 54 Vbeta and 13 Jbeta segments, was used to amplify TCR beta CDR3 regions. PCR amplification bias was corrected using a synthetic template baseline for primer optimization and computational correction. The paper's data handling went like this. Reads were assigned to V, D and J genes according to IMGT and analyzed in immunoSEQ Analyzer, with only productive sequences retained. Clonality was computed as one minus Shannon entropy normalized by log2 of the number of productive unique sequences. For each patient and control, public and private clones were evaluated within the 100 most prevalent clones. Susac-specific clones were defined as absent from healthy and MS cohorts, 850 to 1,300 published viral clones and other ImmuneACCESS disease sequences. TCRdb trimmed the raw reads at Q25, called clones with MiXCR and kept productive beta chains. Entries that share a CDR3 protein sequence are merged under the most common genes and DNA. It is TCRdb's table, rather than the study itself, that gives the V and J calls and clone size. This sample comprises 150,000 to 200,000 distinct CDR3 sequences, around nine tenths of them detected only once. The top ten clones comprise approximately 0.09% of the sample.

The sample belongs to a study of CD8 T cells in Susac syndrome (dated by TCRdb to about 2019). The study in broad terms: Of the Susac syndrome patients who were sequenced, over five had clinically active disease and roughly 8 were in clinical remission. At the time of blood withdrawal, Susac syndrome patients were either therapy-naive, taking corticosteroids (with some also receiving IVIg), or on IVIg alone. The study used repertoire sequencing to test whether antigen drove CD8+ T cell activation and differentiation in Susac syndrome.

Study-wide conclusions, independent of this receptor: In patients with Susac syndrome, the CD4+ T cell repertoire showed no detectable clonal expansion. The TCR sequencing and HLA analysis was acknowledged to have included a relatively small number of individuals.

High-throughput TCR beta sequencing profiled peripheral blood CD8+ and CD4+ T cells from healthy donors, Susac syndrome patients and multiple sclerosis patients. The Susac syndrome patients fulfilled recently defined diagnostic criteria for either definite or probable disease. Bulk CD8+ and CD4+ T cells were purified by magnetic negative isolation, while CD8+ TEMRA cells were enriched using FACS. Blood was collected in EDTA tubes and processed within 24 hours, with PBMCs isolated through density gradient centrifugation. PBMCs intended for TCR sequencing were cryopreserved in liquid nitrogen and thawed later in a water bath at 37 degrees C. Purity of sorted or isolated CD4+, CD8+ and CD8+ TEMRA cells was at least 90%. Material: CD4+ T cells from PBMCs. This sequence originates from a human donor with Susac syndrome.

The nucleotide sequence reads TGTGCCAGCAGTTTAGGGGAGGGATGGAACACTGAAGCTTTCTTT. Its translation is CASSLGEGWNTEAFF. Rearrangement joined TRBV12-3 or TRBV12-4 to TRBJ1-1; confidence is insufficient to name the D gene. Reading from cysteine to phenylalanine, the CDR3 counts 15 amino acids. This entry keeps only the CDR3 DNA: 45 bases, framed from base 1. V lost 1 base and J lost 1 base; the stretch between them is 10 bases long.